This TCR beta chain was captured in a study of blood T cells in healthy people across ages. Together with a sample-barcoded 5' primer, a J-beta primer mix was included in a second PCR lasting 7 to 11 cycles. One entry per CDR3 protein, called by TCRdb with MiXCR from the 5' RACE reads. The data show about 1.7 million distinct CDR3 sequences, with 28% seen just once and about 8% held by the top ten. Study-level points and caveats: A roughly linear fall in TCR beta diversity per million T cells was seen with increasing age. With naive T cell percentage, TCR beta diversity showed a strong correlation. Unsorted PBMC input precluded a conclusive naive versus antigen-experienced comparison.

This clonotype has at least ten counts. Its antigen is unidentified. The CDR3 loop spans 16 amino acids. Trimming removed 2 bases from V and 1 base from J, with 14 bases in between. Germline V CDR1 and CDR2: SGDLS, YYNGEE. This TCR derives from a woman under 40 in good health. This rearrangement joins TRBV9 to TRBJ2-3; no firm D call. Sample: blood. CDR3 protein: CASSVPVRSGTDTQYF. DNA for the CDR3: TGTGCCAGCAGCGTTCCCGTGAGGTCCGGCACAGATACGCAGTATTTT.